The T cell receptor (beta chain) under discussion was sequenced for a study of spatial heterogeneity in lung cancer. About the research overall: Every unique TCR and UMI combination, on average, appeared more than ten times in raw reads.

About this clonotype: Its target is not known.

Every TCR cDNA molecule bore a unique molecular identifier. TCRdb re-analysed the 5' RACE reads in MiXCR, keeping a single row per CDR3 protein. The table shows around 60,000 distinct CDR3 sequences, with 8.4% occurring only once. Time point defined: sample taken at primary tumor resection. Unsorted whole RNA of tumor, nontumor lung or frozen PBMC was sequenced. The donor group consisted of 72 patients who had untreated, early-stage non-small cell lung cancer. The study, taken as a whole, reports: Blood carried ubiquitous expanded tumor TCRs more at resection than follow-up.

The CDR3 has 15 amino acids. Germline trimming cut 6 bases from V and 5 bases from J; bases unmatched to any gene: 7. Germline V gene lookup returns CDR1 SGHVS and CDR2 FQNEAQ. This receptor was identified in a female donor with early-stage non-small cell lung cancer. The sample here was PBMCs, taken at surgery. The chain couples TRBV7-8 to TRBJ1-1, with 12 nucleotides matching TRBD1. The CDR3 nucleotides read TGTGCCAGCAGTCGGGGACAGGGGGCCTGGACTGAAGCTTTCTTT. Protein sequence: CASSRGQGAWTEAFF.